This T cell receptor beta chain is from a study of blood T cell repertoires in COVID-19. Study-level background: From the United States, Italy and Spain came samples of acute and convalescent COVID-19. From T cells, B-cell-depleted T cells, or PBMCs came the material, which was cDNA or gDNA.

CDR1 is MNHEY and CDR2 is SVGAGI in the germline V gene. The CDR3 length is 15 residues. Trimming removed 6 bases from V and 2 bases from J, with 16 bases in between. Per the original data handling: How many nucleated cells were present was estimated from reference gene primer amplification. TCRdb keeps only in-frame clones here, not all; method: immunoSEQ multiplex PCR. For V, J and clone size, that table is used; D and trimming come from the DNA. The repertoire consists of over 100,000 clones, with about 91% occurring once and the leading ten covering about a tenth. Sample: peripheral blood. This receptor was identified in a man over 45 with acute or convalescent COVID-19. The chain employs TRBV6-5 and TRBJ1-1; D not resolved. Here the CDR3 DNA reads TGTGCCAGCAGCTCGGCTGGCAGGTTAAACACTGAAGCTTTCTTT. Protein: CASSSAGRLNTEAFF.